These T cell receptor beta chains were read from a single sample in a study of blood T cells in healthy people across ages. TCRdb used MiXCR to reprocess the 5' RACE reads, holding one entry per CDR3 protein. This sample has approximately 800,000 distinct CDR3 sequences, with 58% found just once. Source material: blood. These receptors all come from a man aged 25 to 40 in good health. Each CDR3 is given with its conserved first and last residue. A D gene is named only where the DNA matches it firmly. Rows give clone size only sometimes, using once, few, many, or a class for an expanded clone.

V gene: TRBV18
D gene: TRBD2
clone size: -
J gene: TRBJ2-3
CDR3 protein: CASSGTSGNADTQYF
CDR3 DNA: TGTGCCAGCTCCGGGACTAGCGGGAACGCAGATACGCAGTATTTT

V gene: TRBV29-1
D gene: TRBD1
clone size: -
J gene: TRBJ1-5
CDR3 protein: CSASTGPNQPQHF
CDR3 DNA: TGCAGCGCCTCGACAGGGCCGAATCAGCCCCAGCATTTT

V gene: TRBV5-1
D gene: -
clone size: -
J gene: TRBJ2-5
CDR3 protein: CASSLMTSWDQYF
CDR3 DNA: TGCGCCAGCAGCTTGATGACGAGTTGGGACCAGTACTTC

V gene: TRBV10-1
D gene: TRBD1
clone size: -
J gene: TRBJ1-6
CDR3 protein: CASSDRGNSPLHF
CDR3 DNA: TGCGCCAGCTCGGACAGGGGTAATTCACCCCTCCACTTT

V gene: TRBV29-1
D gene: -
clone size: -
J gene: TRBJ2-1
CDR3 protein: CSVRGAGSSYNEQFF
CDR3 DNA: TGCAGCGTACGGGGGGCAGGGAGCTCCTACAATGAGCAGTTCTTC

V gene: TRBV6-2/TRBV6-3
D gene: -
clone size: -
J gene: TRBJ2-7
CDR3 protein: CASSYSSMAGGPIKTYEQYF
CDR3 DNA: TGTGCCAGCAGTTACTCGAGTATGGCTGGGGGCCCTATTAAGACCTACGAGCAGTACTTC

V gene: TRBV4-2
D gene: -
clone size: -
J gene: TRBJ1-5
CDR3 protein: CASSQGSGTQPQHF
CDR3 DNA: TGTGCCAGCAGCCAAGGGTCGGGGACTCAGCCCCAGCATTTT

V gene: TRBV12-3/TRBV12-4
D gene: TRBD2
clone size: -
J gene: TRBJ2-6
CDR3 protein: CASRASGPHSGANVLTF
CDR3 DNA: TGTGCCAGCAGGGCTAGCGGCCCTCACTCTGGGGCCAACGTCCTGACTTTC

V gene: TRBV6-1
D gene: TRBD2
clone size: few
J gene: TRBJ2-5
CDR3 protein: CASSELAGAHQETQYF
CDR3 DNA: TGTGCCAGCAGTGAACTAGCGGGAGCCCACCAAGAGACCCAGTACTTC

V gene: TRBV20-1
D gene: TRBD2
clone size: -
J gene: TRBJ2-5
CDR3 protein: CSAWTSGGETQYF
CDR3 DNA: TGCAGTGCTTGGACTAGCGGGGGAGAGACCCAGTACTTC

V gene: TRBV29-1
D gene: TRBD1
clone size: -
J gene: TRBJ2-7
CDR3 protein: CSVVGTGTAYEQYF
CDR3 DNA: TGCAGCGTTGTTGGAACCGGGACAGCCTACGAGCAGTACTTC

V gene: TRBV11-2
D gene: -
clone size: -
J gene: TRBJ2-7
CDR3 protein: CASSARVRGFEQYF
CDR3 DNA: TGTGCCAGCAGCGCTAGAGTCAGGGGATTCGAGCAGTACTTC

V gene: TRBV7-2
D gene: TRBD1
clone size: -
J gene: TRBJ2-1
CDR3 protein: CASSFMGQEQFF
CDR3 DNA: TGTGCCAGCAGCTTTATGGGACAGGAGCAGTTCTTC

V gene: TRBV7-9
D gene: -
clone size: -
J gene: TRBJ1-2
CDR3 protein: CASSLGTGHYGYTF
CDR3 DNA: TGTGCCAGCAGCTTAGGAACAGGGCACTATGGCTACACCTTC

V gene: TRBV3-1
D gene: TRBD1
clone size: few
J gene: TRBJ2-7
CDR3 protein: CASSRPDRGGEEQYF
CDR3 DNA: TGTGCCAGCAGCCGACCGGACAGGGGGGGTGAGGAGCAGTACTTC

V gene: TRBV29-1
D gene: -
clone size: few
J gene: TRBJ1-2
CDR3 protein: CSVEAQIYGYTF
CDR3 DNA: TGCAGCGTTGAAGCACAGATCTATGGCTACACCTTC

V gene: TRBV28
D gene: TRBD1
clone size: -
J gene: TRBJ2-1
CDR3 protein: CASSWGTGVNNEQFF
CDR3 DNA: TGTGCCAGCAGCTGGGGGACAGGGGTCAACAATGAGCAGTTCTTC

V gene: TRBV24-1
D gene: -
clone size: -
J gene: TRBJ1-2
CDR3 protein: CATSDWTDYGYTF
CDR3 DNA: TGTGCCACCAGTGATTGGACAGATTATGGCTACACCTTC

V gene: TRBV11-2
D gene: -
clone size: once
J gene: TRBJ2-5
CDR3 protein: CASSGGATQETQYF
CDR3 DNA: TGTGCCAGCAGCGGAGGGGCTACTCAAGAGACCCAGTACTTC

V gene: TRBV6-5
D gene: -
clone size: few
J gene: TRBJ2-5
CDR3 protein: CASSYLSDTNTQYF
CDR3 DNA: TGTGCCAGCAGTTACCTTAGCGACACGAATACCCAGTACTTC

V gene: TRBV19
D gene: -
clone size: -
J gene: TRBJ2-6
CDR3 protein: CASENYGANVLTF
CDR3 DNA: TGTGCCAGCGAAAACTATGGGGCCAACGTCCTGACTTTC

V gene: TRBV4-2
D gene: TRBD1
clone size: -
J gene: TRBJ1-2
CDR3 protein: CASSQVELQGGTF
CDR3 DNA: TGTGCCAGCAGCCAAGTGGAACTTCAGGGGGGCACCTTC

V gene: TRBV15
D gene: TRBD1
clone size: -
J gene: TRBJ2-7
CDR3 protein: CATSRGYAGQARLSYEQYF
CDR3 DNA: TGTGCCACCAGCAGAGGCTACGCGGGACAGGCGCGACTATCCTACGAGCAGTACTTC

V gene: TRBV7-9
D gene: -
clone size: -
J gene: TRBJ1-1
CDR3 protein: CASSYRQANTEAFF
CDR3 DNA: TGTGCCAGCAGCTACCGACAGGCTAACACTGAAGCTTTCTTT

V gene: TRBV7-6
D gene: TRBD2
clone size: -
J gene: TRBJ2-5
CDR3 protein: CASSFFSGGETQYF
CDR3 DNA: TGTGCCAGCAGCTTTTTTAGCGGGGGAGAGACCCAGTACTTC

V gene: TRBV24-1
D gene: -
clone size: few
J gene: TRBJ2-1
CDR3 protein: CATELYNEQFF
CDR3 DNA: TGTGCCACCGAACTTTACAATGAGCAGTTCTTC

V gene: TRBV9
D gene: -
clone size: once
J gene: TRBJ2-1
CDR3 protein: CASSVEGKPYNEQFF
CDR3 DNA: TGTGCCAGCAGCGTAGAGGGGAAGCCCTACAATGAGCAGTTCTTC

V gene: TRBV20-1
D gene: -
clone size: -
J gene: TRBJ1-4
CDR3 protein: CSAPRQATGLVKLFF
CDR3 DNA: TGCAGTGCTCCCCGCCAAGCTACAGGGCTGGTAAAACTGTTTTTT

V gene: TRBV11-1
D gene: TRBD2
clone size: -
J gene: TRBJ2-1
CDR3 protein: CASSSDGGGNNEQFF
CDR3 DNA: TGTGCCAGCAGCTCCGATGGCGGGGGAAACAATGAGCAGTTCTTC

V gene: TRBV7-3
D gene: -
clone size: -
J gene: TRBJ2-1
CDR3 protein: CASSSGLTNEQFF
CDR3 DNA: TGTGCCAGCAGCTCGGGACTTACCAATGAGCAGTTCTTC

V gene: TRBV29-1
D gene: -
clone size: -
J gene: TRBJ1-5
CDR3 protein: CSVRANSNQPQHF
CDR3 DNA: TGCAGCGTCAGAGCTAATAGCAATCAGCCCCAGCATTTT

V gene: TRBV5-6
D gene: -
clone size: -
J gene: TRBJ2-3
CDR3 protein: CASSPSQRHTDTQYF
CDR3 DNA: TGTGCCAGCAGCCCCTCTCAGCGACACACAGATACGCAGTATTTT

V gene: TRBV7-2
D gene: -
clone size: many
J gene: TRBJ1-2
CDR3 protein: CASSQGPQDPYGYTF
CDR3 DNA: TGTGCCAGCAGCCAGGGGCCACAGGACCCCTATGGCTACACCTTC

V gene: TRBV20-1
D gene: -
clone size: few
J gene: TRBJ2-5
CDR3 protein: CSATYQGGETQYF
CDR3 DNA: TGCAGTGCCACATACCAGGGCGGAGAGACCCAGTACTTC

V gene: TRBV2
D gene: -
clone size: large
J gene: TRBJ1-6
CDR3 protein: CASSARDPANSPLHF
CDR3 DNA: TGTGCCAGCAGTGCCCGAGATCCGGCTAATTCACCCCTCCACTTT

V gene: TRBV29-1
D gene: -
clone size: few
J gene: TRBJ2-1
CDR3 protein: CSVASQARNEQFF
CDR3 DNA: TGCAGCGTTGCTTCACAAGCCCGCAATGAGCAGTTCTTC

V gene: TRBV7-9
D gene: TRBD2
clone size: once
J gene: TRBJ2-6
CDR3 protein: CASSLGLAGGPAGANVLTF
CDR3 DNA: TGTGCCAGCAGCTTAGGGCTAGCGGGAGGCCCGGCTGGGGCCAACGTCCTGACTTTC

V gene: TRBV5-5
D gene: -
clone size: once
J gene: TRBJ2-1
CDR3 protein: CASSFTGYSYNEQFF
CDR3 DNA: TGTGCCAGCAGCTTTACGGGGTACTCCTACAATGAGCAGTTCTTC